These 27 T cell receptor beta chains share one sample of origin, sequenced in a study of shared clonotypes between healthy human individuals. The repertoire was sequenced with immunoSEQ multiplex PCR; TCRdb's copy has only in-frame clones and lacks some. The sample lists 450,000 to 500,000 clones; 78% were seen once. Sequenced input: PBMCs. The receptor set was obtained from a woman between 40 and 55 years old in good health. Some clones in this sample may be carry-over from other donors' samples.

DNA of the CDR3: TGTGCCAGCAGCCCACGACAGGGGGGCTCGGTGACCCAGTACTTC. It yields the protein CASSPRQGGSVTQYF. The gene calls are TRBV16 and TRBJ2-5; TRBD1 matches at 9 bases. The V and J ends lost 4 bases and 7 bases, in that order; junction bases with no gene match: 10. This CDR3 has 15 amino acids. CDR1 is KGHSY, CDR2 FQNENV, per germline.

About this clone: A much larger clonotype is one base distant, so this may be a read error. The sample contains more than one DNA sequence encoding this CDR3. This chain uses TRBV30 with TRBJ2-3; no reliable D call. The CDR3 sequence is 12 residues long. Trimming stripped 1 base from V and 0 bases from J, with 2 bases between. CDR1 and CDR2 (germline): GTSNPN, SVGIG (reference sequence). CDR3 protein: CAWSGSTDTQYF. CDR3 nucleotide sequence: TGTGCCTGGAGTGGAAGCACAGATACGCAGTATTTT.

A few counts support this clone. CDR3 coding DNA: TGCAGCGCTGGACAGGGCCCGACGAACACTGAAGCTTTCTTT. This gives the protein CSAGQGPTNTEAFF. The rearrangement uses TRBV29-1 and TRBJ1-1, with 8 positions matching TRBD1. CDR1 is SQVTM, CDR2 ANQGSEA, per germline. V gave up 7 bases and J gave up 1 base; unmatched junction bases: 8. There are 14 residues in the CDR3. The full variable domain, with the rest looked up from reference TRBV29-1 and TRBJ1-1, is SAVISQKPSRDICQRGTSLTIQCQVDSQVTMMFWYRQQPGQSLTLIATANQGSEATYESGFVIDKFPISRPNLTFSTLTVSNMSPEDSSIYLCSAGQGPTNTEAFFGQGTRLTVV.

The gene calls are TRBV6-5 and TRBJ2-2; unclear D gene. V lost 7 bases, J lost 7 bases, and 10 bases lay in between. The CDR3 has 12 residues. Looked up from germline, CDR1 is MNHEY and CDR2 is SVGAGI. DNA of the CDR3: TGTGCCAGCACCCATTCGGTCGGGGAGCTGTTTTTT. Amino acids: CASTHSVGELFF.

The rearrangement links TRBV28 to TRBJ2-5, with D perhaps given as TRBD1 or TRBD2 (7 bases each). Germline CDR1 MDHEN, CDR2 SYDVKM. This CDR3 has 14 residues. Deletions cut 5 bases from V and 7 bases from J, with 17 bases between. The CDR3 reads CASSPASRGGTQYF. The DNA of the CDR3 is TGTGCCAGCAGTCCAGCGTCCAGGGGGGGGACCCAGTACTTC.

The rearrangement joins TRBV5-4 to TRBJ2-1; TRBD2 aligns across 10 bases. J lost 7 bases, V lost 1 base, and 5 bases had no gene match. This CDR3 has 15 amino acids. CDR1 SGHNT and CDR2 YYREEE come from the germline V gene (reference sequence). The CDR3 region is CASSLFSSGGNEQFF. CDR3 sequence (DNA): TGTGCCAGCAGCTTGTTCTCTAGCGGGGGAAATGAGCAGTTCTTC.

A few counts support this clone. This chain connects TRBV19 to TRBJ2-2, with unresolved D. V lost 7 bases, J lost 1 base, and 7 bases lay in between. CDR1 and CDR2 from the germline V gene are LNHDA and SQIVND (reference sequence). The CDR3 contains 13 residues. The CDR3 region is CASKQMNTGELFF. The CDR3 DNA sequence: TGTGCCAGTAAGCAGATGAACACCGGGGAGCTGTTTTTT.

The rearrangement joins TRBV5-1 to TRBJ2-7; tentative D call: TRBD1 (6 bases). The germline gives CDR1 SGHRS, CDR2 YFSETQ. V lost 4 bases to trimming and J lost 3 bases, with 8 bases between them. CDR3 length equals 12 residues. The CDR3 is CASSPGHYEQYF. The CDR3 DNA follows: TGCGCCAGCAGCCCGGGACACTACGAGCAGTACTTC.

The chain couples TRBV11-2 to TRBJ2-5, with a possible D match to TRBD2 (6 bases). The CDR3 totals 13 residues. Germline V gene data show CDR1 as SGHAT and CDR2 as FQNNGV. The V and J ends lost 7 bases and 1 base respectively, with 10 bases between them. The CDR3: CASKASAQETQYF. CDR3 sequence (DNA): TGTGCCAGCAAAGCTAGCGCCCAAGAGACCCAGTACTTC.

With respect to this clone: A much larger clone lies a single base off, so this may be a read error. Distinct nucleotide sequences in the sample also encode this CDR3. This chain uses TRBV4-1 with TRBJ2-5; TRBD1 matches at 7 bases. This CDR3 contains 16 residues. Trimming at V came to 5 bases and at J to 9 bases, leaving 18 bases not matched to a gene. From germline, CDR1 is MGHRA and CDR2 YSYEKL. Here the CDR3 DNA reads TGCGCCAGCAGCTCAAGCCCTTTGACAGGGAGTGGGGCCCAGTACTTC. It specifies CASSSSPLTGSGAQYF.

The rearrangement uses TRBV5-8 and TRBJ1-5, with a possible D match to TRBD1 (5 bases). V was clipped by 0 bases and J by 5 bases, with 6 bases between them. Germline V CDR1 and CDR2: SGHTS, YDEGEE. The CDR3 length is 13 residues. This CDR3 is CASSLGGDQPQHF. CDR3 sequence (DNA): TGTGCCAGCAGCTTGGGGGGGGATCAGCCCCAGCATTTT.

Only a few counts were recorded for this clone. This chain links TRBV11-1 with TRBJ2-1; D is undetermined. There are 15 residues in the CDR3. CDR1 is SGHAT and CDR2 is FQDESV in the germline V gene (reference sequence). With 4 bases removed from V and 5 bases from J, the gap between germline ends came to 15 bases. In DNA, the CDR3 is TGTGCCAGCAGCTCACAACCCAGCAAGAACAATGAGCAGTTCTTC. This gives the protein CASSSQPSKNNEQFF. Full variable domain (rest looked up from reference TRBV11-1 and TRBJ2-1): EAEVAQSPRYKITEKSQAVAFWCDPISGHATLYWYRQILGQGPELLVQFQDESVVDDSQLPKDRFSAERLKGVDSTLKIQPAELGDSAMYLCASSSQPSKNNEQFFGPGTRLTVL.

The V and J genes are TRBV27 and TRBJ2-3; D not certain. Germline CDR1 reads MNHEY; CDR2 reads SMNVEV (reference sequence). The V end was cut by 1 base, the J end by 3 bases, with 14 bases between. CDR3 length equals 16 residues. CDR3 bases: TGTGCCAGCAGTTTATACCCAGTACGTGGTACAGATACGCAGTATTTT. It specifies CASSLYPVRGTDTQYF.

The CDR3 is CASSRGAGASSNQPQHF. The CDR3 DNA follows: TGCGCCAGCAGTCGCGGTGCAGGAGCGAGTAGCAATCAGCCCCAGCATTTT. V is TRBV23-1 and J is TRBJ1-5; D is uncertain. TRBV23-1 is an open reading frame whose function is uncertain. V was clipped by 4 bases and J by 0 bases, with 16 bases between them. The CDR3 loop spans 17 amino acids.

This chain uses TRBV25-1 with TRBJ1-5, with TRBD1 as a possible D gene (6 bases). Trimming pared 2 bases from V and 3 bases from J, leaving 11 bases between. CDR1 and CDR2 from the germline V gene are MGHDK and SYGVNS. The CDR3 extends over 15 amino acids. CDR3 sequence reads: CASSERGGDNQPQHF. The CDR3 region has the DNA TGTGCCAGCAGTGAAAGAGGGGGTGACAATCAGCCCCAGCATTTT.

The rearrangement links TRBV20-1 to TRBJ1-2; 7 bases map to TRBD1. The trim removed 5 bases at V and 9 bases at J, leaving 6 bases unmatched. In germline, CDR1 is DFQATT, CDR2 SNEGSKA (reference sequence). This CDR3 comprises 11 residues. The CDR3, as DNA: TGCAGTGCTTCAACAGGGGAGCGCTACACCTTC. This gives the protein CSASTGERYTF.

This chain joins TRBV29-1 and TRBJ2-5; a weak D match, TRBD2 (6 bases). CDR3 size: 15 residues. The V and J ends lost 4 bases and 0 bases respectively, with 15 bases between them. Germline loops: CDR1 SQVTM, CDR2 ANQGSEA. The chain's CDR3 is CSVGQASVNQETQYF. CDR3 DNA sequence: TGCAGCGTTGGTCAGGCTAGCGTTAACCAAGAGACCCAGTACTTC.

Points on this clone: The identical CDR3 is also encoded by other nucleotide sequences in the sample. V is TRBV14 and J is TRBJ1-2; no clear D. The CDR3 is made up of 13 amino acids. With 1 base removed from V and 3 bases from J, the gap between germline ends came to 6 bases. From germline, CDR1 is SGHDN and CDR2 FVKESK. The DNA for the CDR3 is TGTGCCAGCAGCCAAGGGCAGGACTATGGCTACACCTTC. It specifies CASSQGQDYGYTF.

About this clone: This likely reflects a read error, since a far larger clone is one base away. This chain uses TRBV4-1 with TRBJ2-5; D is unresolved. The DNA end lines up better with TRBJ2-7; the J call may be wrong. Per germline, CDR1 MGHRA and CDR2 YSYEKL. The CDR3 contains 15 residues. CDR3 in DNA: TGCGCCAGCAGCCAAGTGGCCGTAGGCGGCTACGAGCAGTACTTC. This translates into CASSQVAVGGYEQYF.

This clone is a singleton in its sample. This chain joins TRBV28 and TRBJ1-1; the match to TRBD1 covers 11 bases. The length of the CDR3 is 14 residues. Germline CDR1 reads MDHEN; CDR2 reads SYDVKM. The ends lost 4 bases at V and 3 bases at J; junction bases unmatched: 1. As DNA, the CDR3 is TGTGCCAGCAGTTCGGGACAGGGGGACACTGAAGCTTTCTTT. Its translation is CASSSGQGDTEAFF.

The chain employs TRBV19 and TRBJ1-2; the match to TRBD1 covers 8 bases. With 4 bases clipped from V and 2 bases from J, the junction kept 3 bases outside the gene matches. The length of the CDR3 is 14 residues. Per the germline V gene, CDR1 is LNHDA and CDR2 is SQIVND (reference sequence). CDR3 coding DNA: TGTGCCAGTAGTACTAGACAGGGGAACTATGGCTACACCTTC. As protein: CASSTRQGNYGYTF.

The chain joins TRBV11-2 to TRBJ2-5, with a tentative D call TRBD2 (5 bases). V lost 0 bases, J lost 0 bases, and 11 bases lay in between. The CDR3 totals 16 residues. Germline-derived CDR1 and CDR2 are SGHAT and FQNNGV. The CDR3 DNA is TGTGCCAGCAGCTTAGAGTGGCGGAGGTACCAAGAGACCCAGTACTTC. Protein sequence: CASSLEWRRYQETQYF.

The chain couples TRBV30 to TRBJ2-1, with D unclear. Germline-derived CDR1 and CDR2 are GTSNPN and SVGIG (reference sequence). The CDR3 extends over 14 amino acids. V gave up 0 bases and J gave up 3 bases, with 9 bases separating them. The CDR3 is CAWSVGLNYNEQFF. The CDR3 DNA reads as TGTGCCTGGAGTGTAGGGCTGAACTACAATGAGCAGTTCTTC.

This clone was seen only once. Here the CDR3 reads CASSPQGTDNTIYF. The CDR3 DNA follows: TGCGCCAGCAGCCCACAGGGGACGGACAACACCATATATTTT. The V and J genes are TRBV5-1 and TRBJ1-3; 7 bases are shared with TRBD1. Germline CDR1 is SGHRS and CDR2 is YFSETQ. This CDR3 has 14 amino acids. Trimming removed 4 bases from V and 7 bases from J; junction bases left unmatched: 8.

The V call is TRBV15, the J call TRBJ2-7; 12 nucleotides line up with TRBD2. Germline values: CDR1 LNHNV, CDR2 YYDKDF (reference sequence). The CDR3 totals 17 residues. V shed 0 bases, J shed 3 bases, and the junction held 6 bases outside the gene matches. The CDR3 region is CATSRDTGLAGFYEQYF. The CDR3 nucleotides read TGTGCCACCAGCAGAGACACCGGACTAGCGGGGTTCTACGAGCAGTACTTC.

This clone was seen a few times. The chain joins TRBV2 to TRBJ1-1, with a weak D call TRBD1 (5 bases). The germline V gene has CDR1 SNHLY and CDR2 FYNNEI. The CDR3 is 13 residues long. The V end was cut by 6 bases, the J end by 7 bases, with 15 bases between. As DNA, the CDR3 is TGTGCCAGCAGCCTCGGGACGATAGGTGAAGCTTTCTTT. This translates into CASSLGTIGEAFF.

Only a few counts were recorded for this clone. The chain couples TRBV28 to TRBJ2-7; D gene uncertain. CDR3 size: 11 residues. Between the trimmed V and J ends, which lost 4 bases and 6 bases, there was a span of 7 bases. CDR1 is MDHEN and CDR2 is SYDVKM in the germline V gene. CDR3 sequence reads: CASSSPLEQYF. Here the CDR3 DNA reads TGTGCCAGCAGTTCCCCCCTCGAGCAGTACTTC.